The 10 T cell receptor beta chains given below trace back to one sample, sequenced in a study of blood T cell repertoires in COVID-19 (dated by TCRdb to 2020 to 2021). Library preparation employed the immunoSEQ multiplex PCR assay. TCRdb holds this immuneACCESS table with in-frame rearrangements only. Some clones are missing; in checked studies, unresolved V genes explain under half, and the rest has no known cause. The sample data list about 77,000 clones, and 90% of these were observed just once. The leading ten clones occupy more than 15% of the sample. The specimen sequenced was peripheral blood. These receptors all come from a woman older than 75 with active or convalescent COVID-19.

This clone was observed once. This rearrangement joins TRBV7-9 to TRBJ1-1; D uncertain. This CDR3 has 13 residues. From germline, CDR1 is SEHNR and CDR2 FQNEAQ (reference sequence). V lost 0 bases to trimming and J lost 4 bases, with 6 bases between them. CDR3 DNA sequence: TGTGCCAGCAGCTTAGCAACGGGCACTGAAGCTTTCTTT. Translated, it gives CASSLATGTEAFF.

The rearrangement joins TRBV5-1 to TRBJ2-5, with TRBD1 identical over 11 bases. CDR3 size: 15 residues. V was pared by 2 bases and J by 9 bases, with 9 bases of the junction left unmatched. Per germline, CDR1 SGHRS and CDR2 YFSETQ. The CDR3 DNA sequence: TGCGCCAGCAGCTTCGCCCGGGGACAGGGGGGGTCCCAGTACTTC. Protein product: CASSFARGQGGSQYF.

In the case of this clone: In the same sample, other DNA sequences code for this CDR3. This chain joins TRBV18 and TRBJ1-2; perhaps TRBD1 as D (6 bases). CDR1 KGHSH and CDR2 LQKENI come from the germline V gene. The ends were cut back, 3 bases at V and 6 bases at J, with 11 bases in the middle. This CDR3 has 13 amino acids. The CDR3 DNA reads TGTGCCAGCTCACCCCGGGACACGGATGGCTACACCTTC. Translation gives CASSPRDTDGYTF. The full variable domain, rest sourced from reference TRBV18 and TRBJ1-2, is NAGVMQNPRHLVRRRGQEARLRCSPMKGHSHVYWYRQLPEEGLKFMVYLQKENIIDESGMPKERFSAEFPKEGPSILRIQQVVRGDSAAYFCASSPRDTDGYTFGSGTRLTVV.

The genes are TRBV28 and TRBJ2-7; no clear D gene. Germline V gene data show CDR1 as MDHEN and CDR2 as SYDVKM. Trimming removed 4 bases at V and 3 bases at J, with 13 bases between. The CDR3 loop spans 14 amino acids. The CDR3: CASSSVRSLYEQYF. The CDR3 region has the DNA TGTGCCAGCAGTTCAGTGAGGAGTCTCTACGAGCAGTACTTC.

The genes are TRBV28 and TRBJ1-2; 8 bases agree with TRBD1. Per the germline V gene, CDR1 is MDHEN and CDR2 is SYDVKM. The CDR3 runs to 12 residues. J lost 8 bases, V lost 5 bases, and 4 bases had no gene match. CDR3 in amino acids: CASSRTGYGYTF. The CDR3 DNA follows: TGTGCCAGCAGTCGGACAGGGTACGGCTACACCTTC.

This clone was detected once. CDR3 nucleotides: TGTGCCAGCAGCTTACAGACAGGGGGCGGAGGTACTGAAGCTTTCTTT. Amino acid sequence: CASSLQTGGGGTEAFF. The J gene is TRBJ1-1, the V gene TRBV7-9; 10 nucleotides align to TRBD1. The junction had 8 bases not matched to a gene; V was cut back by 2 bases and J by 5 bases. Germline CDR1 is SEHNR and CDR2 is FQNEAQ (reference sequence). This CDR3 is 16 amino acids long.

The chain's CDR3 is CATSPGPSSSYNSPLHF. DNA of the CDR3: TGTGCCACAAGTCCCGGCCCCTCTAGCTCCTATAATTCACCCCTCCACTTT. J is TRBJ1-6 and V is TRBV24-1; D remains ambiguous. Germline V CDR1 and CDR2: KGHDR, SFDVKD. The CDR3 extends over 17 amino acids. Trimming removed 10 bases at V and 0 bases at J, with 18 bases between.

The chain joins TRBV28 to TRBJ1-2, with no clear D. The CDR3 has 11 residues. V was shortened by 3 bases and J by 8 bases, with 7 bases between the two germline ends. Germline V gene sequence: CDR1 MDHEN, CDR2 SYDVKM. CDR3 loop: CASSFYQGYTF. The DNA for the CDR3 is TGTGCCAGCAGTTTTTACCAGGGCTACACCTTC.

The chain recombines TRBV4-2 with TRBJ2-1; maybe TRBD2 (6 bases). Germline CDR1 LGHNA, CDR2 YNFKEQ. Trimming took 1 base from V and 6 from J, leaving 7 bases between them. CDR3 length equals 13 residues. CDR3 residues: CASSQGTTNEQFF. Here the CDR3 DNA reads TGTGCCAGCAGCCAAGGGACTACCAATGAGCAGTTCTTC.

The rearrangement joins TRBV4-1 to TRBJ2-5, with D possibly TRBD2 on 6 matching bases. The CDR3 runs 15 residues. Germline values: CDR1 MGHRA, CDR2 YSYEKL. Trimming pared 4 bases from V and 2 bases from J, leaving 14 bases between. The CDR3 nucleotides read TGCGCCAGCAGCCTGCGGGGTCTGGAGCAAGAGACCCAGTACTTC. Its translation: CASSLRGLEQETQYF.